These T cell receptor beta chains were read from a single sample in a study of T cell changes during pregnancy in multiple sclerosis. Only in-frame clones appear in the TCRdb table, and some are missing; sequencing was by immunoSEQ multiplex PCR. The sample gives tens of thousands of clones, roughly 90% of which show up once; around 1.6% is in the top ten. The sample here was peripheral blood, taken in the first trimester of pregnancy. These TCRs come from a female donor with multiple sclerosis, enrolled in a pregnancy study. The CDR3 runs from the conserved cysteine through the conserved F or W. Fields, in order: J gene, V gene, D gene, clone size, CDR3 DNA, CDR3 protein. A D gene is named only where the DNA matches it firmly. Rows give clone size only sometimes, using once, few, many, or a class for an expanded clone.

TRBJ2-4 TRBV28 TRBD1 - TGTGCCAGCAGTTTTTCGTACAGGGGCATTCAGTACTTC CASSFSYRGIQYF
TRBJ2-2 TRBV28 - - TGTGCCAGCAGTTTACGGCGGACCGGGGAGCTGTTTTTT CASSLRRTGELFF
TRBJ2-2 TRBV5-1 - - TGCGCCAGCAGCTTTACGGGGAACACCGGGGAGCTGTTTTTT CASSFTGNTGELFF
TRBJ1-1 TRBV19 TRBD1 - TGTGCCAGTAGTACCTTAGACAGGGCTAAGATAGCTTTCTTT CASSTLDRAKIAFF
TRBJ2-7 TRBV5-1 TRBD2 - TGCGCCAGCAGCTTGGGGCGTAGCGGGAGCTCCTACGAGCAGTACTTC CASSLGRSGSSYEQYF
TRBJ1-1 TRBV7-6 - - TGTGCCAGCAGCTTAGAGCCGAAGAACACTGAAGCTTTCTTT CASSLEPKNTEAFF
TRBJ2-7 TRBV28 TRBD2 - TGTGCCAGCAGTTTGGTGGGACTAGCGGGAGGGGCCTACGAGCAGTACTTC CASSLVGLAGGAYEQYF
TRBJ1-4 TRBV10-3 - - TGTGCCACCACCGGGACACTTAATGAAAAACTGTTTTTT CATTGTLNEKLFF
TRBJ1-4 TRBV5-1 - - TGCGCCAGCAGCTTGGCCGGTAATGAAAAACTGTTTTTT CASSLAGNEKLFF
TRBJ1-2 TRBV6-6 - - TGTGCCAGCAGTTCTACACGGGGGGGTACTGGCTACACCTTC CASSSTRGGTGYTF
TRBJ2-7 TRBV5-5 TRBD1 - TGTGCCAGCAGCTTGCAGGGGGTCTCGTCCTACGAGCAGTACTTC CASSLQGVSSYEQYF
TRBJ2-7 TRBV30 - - TGTGCCTGGACCCAGGGGACTAACACCTACGAGCAGTACTTC CAWTQGTNTYEQYF
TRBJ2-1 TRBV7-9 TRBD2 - TGTGCCAGCAGCTTAGGACTAGCGGGAGTGAATGAGCAGTTCTTC CASSLGLAGVNEQFF
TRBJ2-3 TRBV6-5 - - TGTGCCAGCAGAGAGGGACTCGTAGGTTTGGCGCAGTATTTT CASREGLVGLAQYF
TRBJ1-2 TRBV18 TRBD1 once TGTGCCAGCTCATCCCGACAGGGCGATGGTGGCTACACCTTC CASSSRQGDGGYTF
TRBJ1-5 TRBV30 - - TGTGCCTGGACTTCGGTCCAGGGTCATCAGCCCCAGCATTTT CAWTSVQGHQPQHF
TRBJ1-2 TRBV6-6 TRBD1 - TGTGCCAGCAGTTCACGACAGGGTAACTATGGCTACACCTTC CASSSRQGNYGYTF
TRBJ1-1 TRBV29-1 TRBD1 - TGCAGCGTTGACAAAGGGGGCGCTGCTTTCTTT CSVDKGGAAFF
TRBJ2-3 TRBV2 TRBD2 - TGTGCCAGCAGCCGGGGGACTAGCGGGAGGGCAGATACGCAGTATTTT CASSRGTSGRADTQYF
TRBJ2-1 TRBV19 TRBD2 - TGTGCCAGTAGGGCTAGCGGGGGTTCTGGGTACAATGAGCAGTTCTTC CASRASGGSGYNEQFF
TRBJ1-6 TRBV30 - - TGTGCCTGTGGGCTGGGCAATTCACCCCTCCACTTT CACGLGNSPLHF
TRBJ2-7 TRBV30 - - TGTGCCTGGGCAGTGGAGGGCCGATACCCCTACGAGCAGTACTTC CAWAVEGRYPYEQYF
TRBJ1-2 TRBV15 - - TGTGCCACCAGCGGGACATACACCGTTCCGGGAACCTTC CATSGTYTVPGTF